This T cell receptor beta chain was sequenced during a study of shared clonotypes between healthy human individuals. At a deep level, the assay was run. Data came from immunoSEQ multiplex PCR; TCRdb stores just in-frame clones and leaves some out. The data show about 460,000 clones, approximately 80% seen once. Trimming cost V 0 bases and J 8 bases, with 14 bases left between them. In germline, CDR1 is MNHEY, CDR2 SMNVEV (reference sequence). The length of the CDR3 is 15 residues. Sample: PBMCs. The origin of this receptor is a middle-aged woman in good health. Some clones in this sample may be carry-over from other donors' samples. The chain is built from TRBV27 and TRBJ2-1; D is perhaps TRBD1 (5 bases). This CDR3 reads CASSLSAGWEDEQFF. CDR3 DNA: TGTGCCAGCAGTTTATCAGCAGGGTGGGAAGATGAGCAGTTCTTC.